Each of the 32 T cell receptor beta chains below was sequenced from the same sample in a study of CD8+ T cells in alopecia areata. Treatment here: oral pan-JAK inhibitor, 5-10 mg twice daily. Following RNA extraction, reverse transcription yielded cDNA that acted as the sequencing template. TCRdb's table, derived via immunoSEQ multiplex PCR, lists solely in-frame clones and lacks some. Seen here are about 200,000 clones, 45% to 65% observed once, and the top ten hold over 3%. This specimen was CD4+ T cells sorted from blood, taken at week 4, from a patient treated with tofacitinib. These receptors came from a human donor with alopecia areata.

This clone showed up just once. V usage is TRBV6-1 and J usage is TRBJ1-1; D is uncertain. V was cut by 8 bases and J by 5 bases, with 12 bases left in between. This CDR3 spans 12 amino acids. CDR1 is MNHNS and CDR2 is SASEGT in the germline V gene. CDR3 sequence: CASGDRGTEAFF. In nucleotides, the CDR3 is TGTGCCAGCGGGGATCGGGGTACTGAAGCTTTCTTT.

This chain connects TRBV4-1 to TRBJ2-1, with D possibly being TRBD1 (6 bases). V was cut by 11 bases and J by 5 bases, with 16 bases left in between. The CDR3 totals 13 residues. Germline CDR1 MGHRA, CDR2 YSYEKL. CDR3 residues: CALLDSKDNEQFF. In DNA form, the CDR3 reads TGCGCCCTTTTGGACAGTAAGGACAATGAGCAGTTCTTC.

The rearrangement uses TRBV9 and TRBJ2-5; D is ambiguous. Trimming left V 0 bases short and J 5 bases short, with 11 bases between. This CDR3 comprises 14 residues. The V gene's germline CDR1 is SGDLS and CDR2 YYNGEE. The CDR3 sequence: CASSVEPGGETQYF. The CDR3 region has the DNA TGTGCCAGCAGCGTAGAACCGGGTGGCGAGACCCAGTACTTC.

The chain is built from TRBV29-1 and TRBJ2-5; D is ambiguous. Germline CDR1 and CDR2: SQVTM and ANQGSEA. The germline V and J ends were trimmed by 8 bases and 2 bases, with 12 bases remaining between them. CDR3 length equals 12 residues. The CDR3 loop is CSPVPSQETQYF. The CDR3 DNA sequence: TGCAGCCCGGTCCCTTCTCAAGAGACCCAGTACTTC.

The gene calls are TRBV6-5 and TRBJ2-7; 11 nucleotides line up with TRBD2. The CDR3 is 14 residues long. Germline V lookup: CDR1 MNHEY, CDR2 SVGAGI. The V gene end was trimmed by 6 bases and the J gene end by 7 bases; junction bases not matched to a gene: 8. CDR3 protein: CASRTLAGGGEQYF. CDR3 nucleotides: TGTGCCAGCAGAACCCTAGCGGGGGGAGGTGAGCAGTACTTC.

The rearrangement links TRBV4-2 to TRBJ1-5; D is ambiguous. Trimming shortened V by 0 bases and J by 1 base, and 13 bases separated the two germline ends. CDR1 is LGHNA and CDR2 is YNFKEQ in the germline V gene. The CDR3 spans 17 residues. The CDR3 bases are TGTGCCAGCAGCCAAGATTCCGCCGGGCGCAGCAATCAGCCCCAGCATTTT. Translating gives CASSQDSAGRSNQPQHF.

The chain couples TRBV6-5 to TRBJ1-2; 7 bases fit TRBD1. V dropped 5 bases and J dropped 4; count of bases not matched to a gene: 4. Germline CDR1 reads MNHEY; CDR2 reads SVGAGI. The CDR3 contains 13 residues. CDR3 in DNA: TGTGCCAGCAGTCGGACAGGATCCTATGGCTACACCTTC. Its protein product is CASSRTGSYGYTF.

V gene TRBV9 combines with J gene TRBJ2-2; the D is unclear. Germline assignment: CDR1 SGDLS and CDR2 YYNGEE. V was trimmed by 0 bases and J by 4 bases, leaving 7 bases between them. The CDR3 consists of 14 residues. The CDR3 sequence is CASSVALVTGELFF. CDR3 DNA sequence: TGTGCCAGCAGCGTAGCCCTAGTCACCGGGGAGCTGTTTTTT.

This clone was found a few times. This chain connects TRBV4-3 to TRBJ2-5; TRBD2 aligns across 9 bases. The germline V gene encodes CDR1 LGHNA and CDR2 YSLEER. This CDR3 has 16 residues. The V and J ends lost 4 bases and 4 bases, in that order; junction bases with no gene match: 10. Here the CDR3 DNA reads TGCGCCAGCAGCCCGTCTGGCGGGGGGGCAGGAGAGACCCAGTACTTC. Translated: CASSPSGGGAGETQYF.

As DNA, the CDR3 is TGTGCCAGCAGCTTCACAGGGCGAGAGACCCAGTACTTC. As protein: CASSFTGRETQYF. This chain links TRBV7-2 with TRBJ2-5; a possible D gene is TRBD1 (6 bases). The CDR3 is made up of 13 amino acids. Trimming pared 3 bases from V and 4 bases from J, leaving 9 bases between. Germline CDR1 SGHTA, CDR2 FQGNSA.

This clone turned up a few times. This chain uses TRBV19 with TRBJ1-5; D may be TRBD1 (6 bases). Trimming left V 6 bases short and J 7 bases short, with 10 bases between. Germline V CDR1 and CDR2: LNHDA, SQIVND (reference sequence). The CDR3 length is 12 residues. The CDR3, as DNA: TGTGCCAGTAGACAGGGACAACAGCCCCAGCATTTT. Protein sequence: CASRQGQQPQHF.

The rearrangement uses TRBV4-1 and TRBJ1-4, with TRBD1 matching over 10 bases. CDR3 length: 16 residues. CDR1 is MGHRA and CDR2 is YSYEKL in the germline V gene. Losses at the gene ends were 2 bases for V and 8 bases for J; bases not matched to a gene: 8. CDR3 nucleotides: TGCGCCAGCAGCCAAATTTCAGGGACAGGGGTCGAAAAACTGTTTTTT. Translated, it gives CASSQISGTGVEKLFF.

In its sample, this clone was seen once. The chain combines TRBV7-9 with TRBJ1-5; D is ambiguous. In germline, CDR1 is SEHNR, CDR2 FQNEAQ (reference sequence). V was shortened by 1 base and J by 2 bases, with 6 bases between the two germline ends. The CDR3 is 14 residues long. CDR3 amino acids: CASSLEGGNQPQHF. The CDR3 DNA reads as TGTGCCAGCAGCTTAGAGGGAGGCAATCAGCCCCAGCATTTT.

Only a few counts were recorded for this clone. The chain carries TRBV7-2 and TRBJ2-1; tentatively, D is TRBD2 (6 bases). V was trimmed by 5 bases and J by 3 bases, leaving 14 bases between them. This CDR3 has 15 residues. CDR1 is SGHTA, CDR2 FQGNSA, per germline. CDR3 coding DNA: TGTGCCAGCAGCCTAGATAACGGGGGCTACAATGAGCAGTTCTTC. As protein: CASSLDNGGYNEQFF.

The chain links TRBV30 to TRBJ2-3; possible D gene TRBD2, 6 bases. Germline V gene lookup returns CDR1 GTSNPN and CDR2 SVGIG (reference sequence). The V and J ends lost 3 bases and 0 bases respectively, with 7 bases between them. The CDR3 is 13 amino acids. The CDR3 DNA reads TGTGCCTGGAGCCTAGCGAGCACAGATACGCAGTATTTT. Its protein product is CAWSLASTDTQYF.

The chain couples TRBV7-2 to TRBJ2-3; D unresolved. This CDR3 is 11 amino acids long. V gave up 7 bases and J gave up 6 bases, with 8 bases separating them. The germline gives CDR1 SGHTA, CDR2 FQGNSA. CDR3: CASTVLDTQYF. The DNA of the CDR3 is TGTGCCAGCACTGTTTTGGATACGCAGTATTTT.

The chain employs TRBV5-4 and TRBJ1-6; 8 nucleotides match TRBD1. Looked up from germline, CDR1 is SGHNT and CDR2 is YYREEE (reference sequence). The CDR3 runs to 15 residues. Unmatched junction bases numbered 0, after V lost 0 bases and J lost 4 bases. This CDR3 reads CASSLGQGYNSPLHF. The CDR3 DNA reads as TGTGCCAGCAGCTTGGGACAGGGGTATAATTCACCCCTCCACTTT.

This clone was recorded a few times. V usage is TRBV7-2 and J usage is TRBJ2-2, with D tentatively TRBD2 (6 bases). The V and J ends lost 1 base and 1 base respectively, with 10 bases between them. The CDR3 sequence is 16 residues long. CDR1 and CDR2 (germline): SGHTA, FQGNSA. The CDR3 here is CASSLGLARNTGELFF. The CDR3 DNA sequence: TGTGCCAGCAGCTTAGGGCTAGCGAGGAACACCGGGGAGCTGTTTTTT.

CDR3 residues: CASSGSHTEAFF. CDR3 DNA sequence: TGTGCCAGCAGCGGGAGCCACACTGAAGCTTTCTTT. This chain links TRBV6-5 with TRBJ1-1; D not resolved. V lost 6 bases and J 3 bases, leaving 8 bases between the germline ends. In germline, CDR1 is MNHEY, CDR2 SVGAGI. There are 12 residues in the CDR3.

The V call is TRBV7-3, the J call TRBJ2-1; possibly TRBD2 for D (5 bases). Trimming cost V 4 bases and J 4 bases, with 8 bases left between them. This CDR3 region has 13 residues. Germline V gives CDR1 SGHTA, CDR2 FQGTGA. CDR3 nucleotides: TGTGCCAGCAGCTCCGGGAAATACAATGAGCAGTTCTTC. This gives the protein CASSSGKYNEQFF.

On this clone: Sequence at one end of the junction differs from germline and may be a read error. The genes are TRBV7-7 and TRBJ2-1; TRBD1 agrees at 9 bases. CDR1 SSHAT and CDR2 FNYEAQ come from the germline V gene (reference sequence). The CDR3 is 18 residues long. Here the CDR3 reads CASSLNPPGQGAYNEQFF. For the CDR3, the DNA is TGTGCTAGCAGCTTAAACCCCCCGGGACAGGGAGCCTACAATGAGCAGTTCTTC.

The chain employs TRBV30 and TRBJ1-4, with 8 nucleotides matching TRBD1. The germline gives CDR1 GTSNPN, CDR2 SVGIG (reference sequence). The CDR3 is made up of 11 amino acids. Trimming at V came to 1 base and at J to 14 bases, leaving 3 bases not matched to a gene. The CDR3 here is CAWSAGGSLFF. CDR3 in DNA: TGTGCCTGGAGTGCAGGGGGCTCTCTGTTTTTT.

This chain links TRBV15 with TRBJ1-5, with 9 bases aligning to TRBD1. Losses at the gene ends were 0 bases for V and 6 bases for J; bases not matched to a gene: 6. CDR3 size: 16 residues. Germline V gene sequence: CDR1 LNHNV, CDR2 YYDKDF (reference sequence). The DNA of the CDR3 is TGTGCCACCAGCAGAGATCTTGGGACAGGGAGTCAGCCCCAGCATTTT. Protein: CATSRDLGTGSQPQHF.

The sample holds a few counts of this clone. V gene TRBV4-1 combines with J gene TRBJ1-1, with 7 bases that match TRBD1. Trimming took 1 base from V and 0 from J; bases not matched to a gene: 8. The CDR3 covers 17 residues. Looked up from germline, CDR1 is MGHRA and CDR2 is YSYEKL. The CDR3 DNA reads as TGCGCCAGCAGCCAAGTAGGGACAGTGGTAATGAACACTGAAGCTTTCTTT. Its protein product is CASSQVGTVVMNTEAFF.

V and J are TRBV29-1 and TRBJ1-2; 7 bases fit TRBD1. Germline CDR1 is SQVTM and CDR2 is ANQGSEA. This CDR3 has 15 residues. V shed 6 bases, J shed 8 bases, and the junction held 18 bases outside the gene matches. This chain's CDR3 is CSVEPSRDRVYGYTF. The CDR3 nucleotides read TGCAGCGTGGAACCTTCGAGAGACAGGGTCTACGGCTACACCTTC.

This clone was seen just once. The V and J genes are TRBV30 and TRBJ1-2; D possibly corresponds to TRBD1 (6 bases). Germline V gene lookup returns CDR1 GTSNPN and CDR2 SVGIG (reference sequence). The CDR3 loop spans 13 amino acids. V lost 3 bases and J lost 4, with 12 bases in between. The CDR3 region has the DNA TGTGCCTGGAGAGTGAACAGGGCCTATGGCTACACCTTC. It yields the protein CAWRVNRAYGYTF.

The V and J genes are TRBV29-1 and TRBJ2-5; 9 nucleotides align to TRBD2. CDR3 length: 14 residues. The ends lost 3 bases at V and 5 bases at J; junction bases unmatched: 7. Germline CDR1 is SQVTM and CDR2 is ANQGSEA. CDR3 in amino acids: CSVDGRGGPETQYF. CDR3 bases: TGCAGCGTTGATGGGCGGGGGGGCCCCGAGACCCAGTACTTC. Complete variable domain (other parts from reference TRBV29-1 and TRBJ2-5): SAVISQKPSRDICQRGTSLTIQCQVDSQVTMMFWYRQQPGQSLTLIATANQGSEATYESGFVIDKFPISRPNLTFSTLTVSNMSPEDSSIYLCSVDGRGGPETQYFGPGTRLLVL.

V and J are TRBV28 and TRBJ1-5, with 11 bases fitting TRBD1. After removal of 2 bases from V and 0 bases from J, the junction contained 3 bases not matched to a gene. There are 17 residues in the CDR3. Germline CDR1 is MDHEN and CDR2 is SYDVKM. This CDR3 reads CASSLKGQGDSNQPQHF. In DNA, the CDR3 is TGTGCCAGCAGTTTAAAGGGACAGGGGGATAGCAATCAGCCCCAGCATTTT.

V and J are TRBV4-2 and TRBJ2-1; 12 bases are a match to TRBD2. The CDR3 has 20 residues. The germline CDR1 and CDR2 sequences are LGHNA and YNFKEQ. Germline trimming cut 0 bases from V and 0 bases from J; bases unmatched to any gene: 9. Here the CDR3 DNA reads TGTGCCAGCAGCCAAGATCGGTCTAGCGGGGGGGGAAGCTCCTACAATGAGCAGTTCTTC. Translating gives CASSQDRSSGGGSSYNEQFF.

The chain has TRBV9 and TRBJ1-5; TRBD1 aligns across 7 bases. The CDR3 is made up of 14 amino acids. Germline CDR1 is SGDLS and CDR2 is YYNGEE. With V trimmed by 5 bases and J by 2 bases, 4 bases remained unmatched. The CDR3 here is CASSLGQGNQPQHF. In DNA, the CDR3 is TGTGCCAGCAGTCTAGGACAGGGCAATCAGCCCCAGCATTTT.

The CDR3 bases are TGTGCCAGCAGCTTATATGTTAGCTCGGAGACCCAGTACTTC. Residues: CASSLYVSSETQYF. The V and J genes are TRBV7-9 and TRBJ2-5; D is ambiguous. This CDR3 region has 14 residues. Germline CDR1 SEHNR, CDR2 FQNEAQ (reference sequence). V lost 2 bases and J 5 bases, leaving 12 bases between the germline ends.

The chain uses TRBV15 and TRBJ1-2; D possibly corresponds to TRBD1 (5 bases). V dropped 1 base and J dropped 3 bases, with 18 bases sitting between them. Germline assignment: CDR1 LNHNV and CDR2 YYDKDF (reference sequence). The CDR3 consists of 17 residues. CDR3 sequence reads: CATSRAGGRDGHYGYTF. The CDR3 DNA is TGTGCCACCAGCAGAGCTGGGGGACGGGACGGGCACTATGGCTACACCTTC. The full variable domain, in which reference TRBV15 and TRBJ1-2 provide the parts outside the CDR3, is DAMVIQNPRYQVTQFGKPVTLSCSQTLNHNVMYWYQQKSSQAPKLLFHYYDKDFNNEADTPDNFQSRRPNTSFCFLDIRSPGLGDTAMYLCATSRAGGRDGHYGYTFGSGTRLTVV.